The next 29 T cell receptor beta chains were all read from a single sample in a study of blood T cells in healthy people across ages. Together with a sample-barcoded 5' primer, a J-beta primer mix was included in a second PCR lasting roughly 6 to 12 cycles. TCRdb recomputed calls from the 5' RACE reads with MiXCR, one row per CDR3 protein. The sample includes 850,000 to 1,300,000 distinct CDR3 sequences, under 55% seen only once; the top ten take 18%. Material for sequencing was blood. Source of these receptors: a woman aged 60-70 years in good health.

For this clonotype: Compared with germline, one end of the junction differs, possibly owing to a read error. The chain has TRBV11-2 and TRBJ2-7, with TRBD2 matching 12 bases. CDR3 length equals 17 residues. The germline V gene has CDR1 SGHAT and CDR2 FQNNGV. The CDR3 here is CAGSQTPGLAGFNEQYF. CDR3 DNA sequence: TGTGCCGGCAGCCAGACCCCGGGACTAGCGGGTTTCAATGAGCAGTACTTC.

The J gene is TRBJ2-3, the V gene TRBV5-6; TRBD1 matches 7 bases. CDR1 is SGHDT, CDR2 YYEEEE, per germline. Trimming removed 6 bases from V and 6 bases from J; junction bases left unmatched: 19. The CDR3 totals 17 residues. CDR3 DNA: TGTGCCAGCAACCAAATCCACGGACAGGCAGTAAGGGATACGCAGTATTTT. It yields the protein CASNQIHGQAVRDTQYF.

The chain links TRBV7-9 to TRBJ2-5, with D perhaps TRBD1 (6 bases). Trimming stripped 5 bases from V and 4 bases from J, with 14 bases between. CDR1 is SEHNR, CDR2 FQNEAQ, per germline (reference sequence). The length of the CDR3 is 14 residues. CDR3 protein: CASSPSRGTETQYF. CDR3 coding DNA: TGTGCCAGCAGCCCATCAAGGGGGACAGAGACCCAGTACTTC.

J is TRBJ2-7 and V is TRBV19, with 7 bases matching TRBD1. The J call may be faulty, since TRBJ2-4 better matches the DNA end. This CDR3 contains 12 residues. The germline V gene encodes CDR1 LNHDA and CDR2 SQIVND (reference sequence). CDR3 bases: TGTGCCAGGGACAGGCCCCCTAACATTCAGTACTTC. It is translated as CARDRPPNIQYF.

V is TRBV6-1 and J is TRBJ2-5, with a possible D match to TRBD2 (5 bases). TRBJ2-7 explains the end of the DNA better; the J call may be wrong. This CDR3 spans 15 amino acids. The germline gives CDR1 MNHNS, CDR2 SASEGT. The CDR3 protein is CASSEAEDRTDEQYF. The DNA for the CDR3 is TGTGCCAGCAGTGAAGCGGAGGACCGTACGGACGAGCAGTACTTC.

The chain links TRBV29-1 to TRBJ1-1; D gene unclear. The germline V and J ends were trimmed by 7 bases and 1 base, with 7 bases remaining between them. This CDR3 is built from 11 residues. The germline V gene has CDR1 SQVTM and CDR2 ANQGSEA. The DNA for the CDR3 is TGCAGCGCCGCACCGAACACTGAAGCTTTCTTT. It translates to CSAAPNTEAFF.

This clonotype showed up many times. The chain employs TRBV24-1 and TRBJ1-2; TRBD1 matches 7 bases. Germline V gene sequence: CDR1 KGHDR, CDR2 SFDVKD. The CDR3 totals 16 residues. With V trimmed by 5 bases and J by 4 bases, 12 bases remained unmatched. This chain's CDR3 is CATSGVTGNGIYGYTF. The CDR3 coding sequence is TGTGCCACCAGTGGGGTGACAGGGAATGGTATCTATGGCTACACCTTC.

This chain uses TRBV28 with TRBJ2-5; D may be TRBD1 or TRBD2 (5 bases each). This CDR3 spans 15 amino acids. Germline values: CDR1 MDHEN, CDR2 SYDVKM. The V gene lost 7 bases and the J gene lost 11 bases, with 26 bases spanning the gap. CDR3 sequence: CASTTSTGTSNEQYF. CDR3 nucleotide sequence: TGTGCCAGCACCACTTCCACCGGGACCAGCAATGAGCAGTACTTC.

The rearrangement joins TRBV13 to TRBJ1-6; TRBD1 aligns across 9 bases. The CDR3 is 14 amino acids. After removal of 5 bases from V and 8 bases from J, the junction contained 4 bases not matched to a gene. Per germline, CDR1 PRHDT and CDR2 FYEKMQ (reference sequence). The CDR3 region has the DNA TGTGCCAGCAGCATCACAGGGGGCTATTCACCCCTCCACTTT. Its protein is CASSITGGYSPLHF.

This clonotype was seen a few times. The chain combines TRBV2 with TRBJ1-2; TRBD1 matches 7 bases. Trimming cost V 8 bases and J 4 bases; bases outside gene matches: 7. CDR3 size: 13 residues. Looked up from germline, CDR1 is SNHLY and CDR2 is FYNNEI. The CDR3 loop is CASLRTGTYGYTF. CDR3 nucleotides: TGTGCCAGCCTCCGGACAGGAACCTATGGCTACACCTTC.

The genes are TRBV14 and TRBJ2-5; D not resolved. V lost 1 base, J lost 1 base, and 22 bases lay in between. Germline lookup yields CDR1 SGHDN and CDR2 FVKESK. The CDR3 length is 19 residues. CDR3 amino acids: CASSQGPFRSERRQETQYF. The CDR3, as DNA: TGTGCCAGCAGCCAAGGTCCATTTCGGTCAGAAAGGCGCCAAGAGACCCAGTACTTC.

A single count supports this clonotype. A junction boundary mismatches the germline segment, possibly from a read error. The CDR3 DNA reads as TGCGCCAGCAACTTAGCGGGGGTTCAGCAAGAGACCCGGTACTTC. Its protein product is CASNLAGVQQETRYF. The V and J genes are TRBV5-1 and TRBJ2-5; TRBD2 matches 9 bases. The CDR3 is 15 amino acids. The germline CDR1 and CDR2 sequences are SGHRS and YFSETQ.

In this sample, this clonotype turned up a few times. The chain links TRBV19 to TRBJ2-7, with 8 bases that match TRBD1. The germline CDR1 and CDR2 sequences are LNHDA and SQIVND (reference sequence). This CDR3 spans 12 amino acids. V was pared by 7 bases and J by 3 bases, with 2 bases of the junction left unmatched. The chain's CDR3 is CASIGQGYEQYF. The CDR3, as DNA: TGTGCCAGTATCGGACAGGGCTACGAGCAGTACTTC.

The chain carries TRBV4-1 and TRBJ2-1, with a possible D match to TRBD2 (6 bases). V was clipped by 4 bases and J by 5 bases, with 12 bases between them. CDR1 and CDR2 from the germline V gene are MGHRA and YSYEKL. CDR3 length equals 14 residues. The CDR3 here is CASSPGEFHNEQFF. The CDR3 nucleotides read TGCGCCAGCAGCCCGGGGGAGTTCCACAATGAGCAGTTCTTC.

This chain links TRBV27 with TRBJ2-4; 11 nucleotides agree with TRBD1. The tail of the sequence fits TRBJ2-7 better, so the J call may be wrong. Germline CDR1 is MNHEY and CDR2 is SMNVEV (reference sequence). This CDR3 spans 15 amino acids. For the CDR3, the DNA is TGTGCCAGCAGGGGGGTGGGGACAGGGGGTTACGAGCAGTACTTC. Translated: CASRGVGTGGYEQYF.

The V call is TRBV5-1, the J call TRBJ2-5, with D perhaps TRBD2 (5 bases). The germline CDR1 and CDR2 sequences are SGHRS and YFSETQ. The CDR3 has 12 residues. Between the trimmed V and J ends, which lost 5 bases and 11 bases, there was a span of 16 bases. As DNA, the CDR3 is TGCGCCAGCAGTACCGGGGAAGTGTGGCAGTACTTC. The encoded protein is CASSTGEVWQYF. The whole variable domain, filled in from reference TRBV5-1 and TRBJ2-5, reads KAGVTQTPRYLIKTRGQQVTLSCSPISGHRSVSWYQQTPGQGLQFLFEYFSETQRNKGNFPGRFSGRQFSNSRSEMNVSTLELGDSALYLCASSTGEVWQYFGPGTRLLVL.

The CDR3 region is CASSLTSYGYTF. The DNA of the CDR3 is TGTGCCAGCAGCTTAACCAGCTATGGCTACACCTTC. V and J are TRBV7-2 and TRBJ1-2; D not certain. Trimming shortened V by 2 bases and J by 4 bases, and 5 bases separated the two germline ends. The CDR3 consists of 12 residues. Germline CDR1 reads SGHTA; CDR2 reads FQGNSA. The full variable domain, in which reference TRBV7-2 and TRBJ1-2 provide the parts outside the CDR3, is GAGVSQSPSNKVTEKGKDVELRCDPISGHTALYWYRQSLGQGLEFLIYFQGNSAPDKSGLPSDRFSAERTGGSVSTLTIQRTQQEDSAVYLCASSLTSYGYTFGSGTRLTVV.

The chain joins TRBV9 to TRBJ2-3, with a possible D match to TRBD2 (6 bases). V lost 3 bases and J 2 bases, leaving 13 bases between the germline ends. The CDR3 sequence is 15 residues long. The germline V gene has CDR1 SGDLS and CDR2 YYNGEE. As DNA, the CDR3 is TGTGCCAGCAGCGGTAGCGGTCCCGACACAGATACGCAGTATTTT. It yields the protein CASSGSGPDTDTQYF.

The J gene is TRBJ2-7, the V gene TRBV10-3, with 11 bases identical to TRBD2. In germline, CDR1 is ENHRY, CDR2 SYGVKD. The trim removed 4 bases at V and 7 bases at J, leaving 3 bases unmatched. The CDR3 has 13 amino acids. CDR3 protein: CAISALAGDEQYF. Here the CDR3 DNA reads TGTGCCATCAGTGCACTAGCGGGAGATGAGCAGTACTTC.

The chain carries TRBV9 and TRBJ2-5, with D tentatively TRBD2 (5 bases). The J call may be wrong; the DNA end is better matched by TRBJ2-7. This CDR3 has 14 residues. CDR1 is SGDLS, CDR2 YYNGEE, per germline. The CDR3 loop is CASSNRGTTGEQYF. The CDR3, as DNA: TGTGCCAGCAGCAACCGGGGAACAACGGGCGAGCAGTACTTC.

Here the CDR3 reads CATAGTSGRAPTDGDEQFF. The CDR3 DNA follows: TGTGCCACAGCGGGGACTAGCGGGAGGGCCCCTACAGATGGCGATGAGCAGTTCTTC. This chain uses TRBV10-3 with TRBJ2-1; 16 bases are shared with TRBD2. J was trimmed by 8 bases and V by 10 bases; bases with no gene match: 20. This CDR3 spans 19 amino acids. The V gene's germline CDR1 is ENHRY and CDR2 SYGVKD.

There are a few counts of this clonotype. The J gene is TRBJ1-2, the V gene TRBV6-5, with D unclear. Germline CDR1 reads MNHEY; CDR2 reads SVGAGI. V gave up 4 bases and J gave up 2 bases, with 20 bases separating them. This CDR3 is 17 amino acids long. CDR3 sequence: CASSFVSGYENNYGYTF. In nucleotides, the CDR3 is TGTGCCAGCAGTTTCGTCTCGGGGTATGAGAACAACTATGGCTACACCTTC.

The chain joins TRBV25-1 to TRBJ2-7, with unresolved D. The CDR3 is 14 residues long. V shed 3 bases and J shed 3 bases, with 12 bases lying between them. Per the germline V gene, CDR1 is MGHDK and CDR2 is SYGVNS. The CDR3 DNA reads TGTGCCAGCAGTGAGGGTGGTACGGGCTACGAGCAGTACTTC. This codes for CASSEGGTGYEQYF.

CDR3 residues: CSADAQTSSYEQYF. In nucleotides, the CDR3 is TGCAGTGCCGACGCTCAGACGAGCTCCTACGAGCAGTACTTC. The genes are TRBV20-1 and TRBJ2-7; D remains unclear. Germline V CDR1 and CDR2: DFQATT, SNEGSKA (reference sequence). Trimming removed 6 bases at V and 0 bases at J, with 15 bases between. This CDR3 region has 14 residues.

CDR3 region: CAWTSFGGRYTF. The CDR3 nucleotides read TGTGCCTGGACCTCTTTCGGGGGGCGCTACACCTTC. The V call is TRBV30, the J call TRBJ1-2; the D gene is possibly TRBD1 (6 bases). V was trimmed by 4 bases and J by 9 bases, leaving 15 bases between them. There are 12 residues in the CDR3. Germline CDR1 reads GTSNPN; CDR2 reads SVGIG (reference sequence). The full variable domain, in which reference TRBV30 and TRBJ1-2 provide the parts outside the CDR3, is SQTIHQWPATLVQPVGSPLSLECTVEGTSNPNLYWYRQAAGRGLQLLFYSVGIGQISSEVPQNLSASRPQDRQFILSSKKLLLSDSGFYLCAWTSFGGRYTFGSGTRLTVV.

The chain employs TRBV7-8 and TRBJ2-3; D is ambiguous. The length of the CDR3 is 15 residues. V gave up 2 bases and J gave up 4 bases, with 13 bases separating them. Per germline, CDR1 SGHVS and CDR2 FQNEAQ. As DNA, the CDR3 is TGTGCCAGCAGCTTATCGGCGAGAGGCGCAGATACGCAGTATTTT. Translation: CASSLSARGADTQYF.

The rearrangement links TRBV5-1 to TRBJ2-7; D gene unclear. The length of the CDR3 is 12 residues. From germline, CDR1 is SGHRS and CDR2 YFSETQ. With 0 bases removed from V and 6 bases from J, the gap between germline ends came to 7 bases. CDR3 loop: CASSLGSSEQYF. DNA of the CDR3: TGCGCCAGCAGCTTGGGGAGTTCCGAGCAGTACTTC.

The chain links TRBV29-1 to TRBJ2-2; 8 positions agree with TRBD2. V lost 7 bases to trimming and J lost 1 base; unmatched junction nucleotides: 11. Germline values: CDR1 SQVTM, CDR2 ANQGSEA. CDR3 length: 16 residues. The CDR3 nucleotides are TGCAGCGCCCGGCGAAGGAGCGGGGGGAACACCGGGGAGCTGTTTTTT. This gives the protein CSARRRSGGNTGELFF.

This clonotype was detected ten times or more. The chain combines TRBV29-1 with TRBJ2-7, with D perhaps TRBD2 (6 bases). The length of the CDR3 is 13 residues. Germline V gives CDR1 SQVTM, CDR2 ANQGSEA. V lost 3 bases and J 9 bases, leaving 18 bases between the germline ends. The CDR3 reads CSVEGEARTGQYF. The CDR3 nucleotides read TGCAGCGTTGAGGGGGAGGCTCGTACCGGGCAGTACTTC.